These 19 T cell receptor beta chains came from one sample sequenced in a study of regulatory T cells in long-lasting Graves disease. Combining iRepertoire HTBI primers with Arm-PCR of CDR3 regions, the authors built TCR beta libraries. TCRdb re-derived calls from the multiplex PCR reads in MiXCR, one entry per CDR3 protein. The table records over 500,000 distinct CDR3 sequences, 16% of them present only once. Time point here: newly diagnosed GD, antithyroid drugs for less than 3 months. Generation of the TCR library employed RNA extracted from PBMCs. In addition, the sample was reused for a study of T cells in Graves' hyperthyroidism and ophthalmopathy.

The material sequenced was peripheral blood mononuclear cells (PBMCs), taken at new diagnosis, from a patient treated with antithyroid drugs. These receptors originate from a woman aged 30 to 39 with Graves disease.

This clonotype was seen more than once but under ten times. This sequence joins TRBV15 and TRBJ2-1; D is unresolved. Germline V gives CDR1 LNHNV, CDR2 YYDKDF (reference sequence). The CDR3 is 15 amino acids. Trimming stripped 4 bases from V and 7 bases from J, with 17 bases between. The DNA of the CDR3 is TGTGCCACCAGCATCCTCAACTCCGTGCCGAATGAGCAGTTCTTC. The encoded protein is CATSILNSVPNEQFF.

This clonotype came up a few times. The chain combines TRBV9 with TRBJ2-3; 10 bases agree with TRBD2. Looked up from germline, CDR1 is SGDLS and CDR2 is YYNGEE. The length of the CDR3 is 19 residues. V shed 0 bases and J 0 bases; nucleotides not matched to a gene: 10. The CDR3 nucleotides are TGTGCCAGCAGCGTAGCGCTCCTAGCGGGAGCCTCTAGCACAGATACGCAGTATTTT. It is translated as CASSVALLAGASSTDTQYF.

This chain uses TRBV18 with TRBJ2-7; 13 positions agree with TRBD2. The V and J ends lost 2 bases and 4 bases, in that order; junction bases with no gene match: 5. The CDR3 extends over 16 amino acids. Germline V CDR1 and CDR2: KGHSH, LQKENI. CDR3 in amino acids: CASSPTSGRGKYEQYF. CDR3 bases: TGTGCCAGCTCACCAACTAGCGGGAGGGGTAAATACGAGCAGTACTTC.

This clonotype was detected many times. This chain uses TRBV6-1 with TRBJ1-2, with 10 nucleotides matching TRBD1. This CDR3 is built from 12 residues. Germline V gives CDR1 MNHNS, CDR2 SASEGT. CDR3 nucleotide sequence: TGTGCTAGCGGGACAGGGGTCTATGGCTACACCTTC. Translating it yields CASGTGVYGYTF.

J is TRBJ2-7 and V is TRBV12-3 or TRBV12-4; D is ambiguous. V was pared by 6 bases and J by 5 bases, with 11 bases between. The CDR3 runs 12 residues. CDR3 in DNA: TGTGCCAGCAGCCTAGTCCCGCACGAGCAGTACTTC. This sequence encodes CASSLVPHEQYF.

V and J are TRBV30 and TRBJ2-2; maybe TRBD1 (5 bases). This CDR3 spans 15 amino acids. Trimming removed 2 bases from V and 4 bases from J, with 14 bases in between. CDR1 GTSNPN and CDR2 SVGIG come from the germline V gene (reference sequence). CDR3 sequence: CAWSIGQGSTGELFF. The CDR3 nucleotides read TGTGCCTGGAGTATCGGGCAGGGAAGCACCGGGGAGCTGTTTTTT.

This clonotype was detected many times. The rearrangement joins TRBV24-1 to TRBJ2-5; D unresolved. The CDR3 is 14 residues long. Germline CDR1 KGHDR, CDR2 SFDVKD. V lost 1 base, J lost 5 bases, and 10 bases lay in between. As DNA, the CDR3 is TGTGCCACCAGTGATTTTCAAGTGGGGGAGACCCAGTACTTC. It specifies CATSDFQVGETQYF.

With regard to this clonotype: A read error may explain this, as a much larger clone is one base away. CDR3: CSARDSPPRQRGDGYTF. CDR3 sequence (DNA): TGCAGTGCTAGAGATTCACCTCCCCGACAGCGGGGGGATGGCTACACCTTC. The chain joins TRBV20-1 to TRBJ1-2; perhaps TRBD1 as D (5 bases). CDR1 is DFQATT and CDR2 is SNEGSKA in the germline V gene (reference sequence). Trimming removed 0 bases at V and 6 bases at J, with 23 bases between. This CDR3 has 17 amino acids.

The V gene is TRBV12-3 or TRBV12-4, the J gene TRBJ2-1; 11 nucleotides line up with TRBD2. The CDR3 has 14 residues. The V segment lost 5 bases and the J segment 10 bases; nucleotides outside the gene matches: 7. In DNA form, the CDR3 reads TGTGCCAGCAGTGGGGAACTAGCGGGAGCCGAGCAGTTCTTC. Its translation: CASSGELAGAEQFF.

In its sample, this clonotype was seen many times. The J gene is TRBJ1-1, the V gene TRBV30, with D unresolved. V was clipped by 2 bases and J by 0 bases, with 7 bases between them. Per germline, CDR1 GTSNPN and CDR2 SVGIG (reference sequence). The CDR3 spans 13 residues. The CDR3 DNA reads TGTGCCTGGAGTCTGCTCATGAACACTGAAGCTTTCTTT. Translating gives CAWSLLMNTEAFF.

The sample holds a few counts of this clonotype. This sequence joins TRBV15 and TRBJ1-1; 7 nucleotides match TRBD1. The trim removed 2 bases at V and 1 base at J, leaving 4 bases unmatched. This CDR3 region has 15 residues. Germline CDR1 and CDR2: LNHNV and YYDKDF (reference sequence). The DNA of the CDR3 is TGTGCCACCAGCAGACTTAGGGACAGGAACACTGAAGCTTTCTTT. Translated, it gives CATSRLRDRNTEAFF.

This clonotype was detected a few times. This chain links TRBV24-1 with TRBJ2-2; D is undetermined. V lost 5 bases and J lost 5, with 11 bases in between. CDR1 and CDR2 (germline): KGHDR, SFDVKD. The CDR3 is 14 residues long. CDR3 in amino acids: CATSGAGRTGELFF. The CDR3 region has the DNA TGTGCCACCAGTGGTGCCGGTAGAACCGGGGAGCTGTTTTTT.

This clonotype was found many times. The chain employs TRBV12-3 or TRBV12-4 and TRBJ1-4; D not resolved. Trimming left V 5 bases short and J 3 bases short, with 13 bases between. This CDR3 has 15 residues. The CDR3, as DNA: TGTGCCAGCAGTCTAAGACGTCCCTCTAATGAAAAACTGTTTTTT. Its protein is CASSLRRPSNEKLFF.

This clonotype was counted many times. V gene TRBV6-2 or TRBV6-3 combines with J gene TRBJ1-1; TRBD1 matches 7 bases. The germline V gene encodes CDR1 MNHEY and CDR2 SVGEGT. CDR3 length equals 11 residues. V lost 6 bases, J lost 11 bases, and 6 bases stayed unmatched. Here the CDR3 reads CASRRGHAAFF. In nucleotides, the CDR3 is TGTGCCAGCAGGAGGGGGCATGCCGCTTTCTTT.

In its sample, this clonotype was seen many times. V gene TRBV25-1 combines with J gene TRBJ2-7; D could derive from TRBD1 or TRBD2 (5 bases each). Trimming took off 8 bases at V and 6 bases at J, with 14 bases between the two ends. There are 12 residues in the CDR3. From germline, CDR1 is MGHDK and CDR2 SYGVNS. Here the CDR3 reads CASDWDESEQYF. CDR3 DNA: TGTGCCAGCGACTGGGACGAGTCCGAGCAGTACTTC.

Ten or more counts support this clonotype. The gene calls are TRBV6-5 and TRBJ2-1, with 11 nucleotides matching TRBD1. Losses at the gene ends were 2 bases for V and 8 bases for J; bases not matched to a gene: 14. Germline lookup yields CDR1 MNHEY and CDR2 SVGAGI. The CDR3 is 18 amino acids. The CDR3 loop is CASSYLPPGQGVEDEQFF. The CDR3 DNA follows: TGTGCCAGCAGTTACCTGCCTCCGGGACAGGGGGTCGAGGATGAGCAGTTCTTC.

The rearrangement links TRBV5-1 to TRBJ2-1; no firm D call. V lost 0 bases and J lost 5, with 9 bases in between. This CDR3 spans 14 amino acids. The germline gives CDR1 SGHRS, CDR2 YFSETQ. The CDR3 DNA is TGCGCCAGCAGCTTGGCCACATCGGACAATGAGCAGTTCTTC. Encoded protein: CASSLATSDNEQFF.

This clonotype was picked up a small number of times. The chain carries TRBV5-1 and TRBJ1-3; D uncertain. The V end was cut by 0 bases, the J end by 1 base, with 8 bases between. The germline V gene encodes CDR1 SGHRS and CDR2 YFSETQ. The CDR3 has 15 amino acids. CDR3 sequence (DNA): TGCGCCAGCAGCTTGGTGGGAGAATCTGGAAACACCATATATTTT. Translating it yields CASSLVGESGNTIYF.

The CDR3 here is CASRGGKGGYEKLFF. The CDR3 DNA is TGTGCCAGCAGGGGCGGGAAAGGCGGGTATGAAAAACTGTTTTTT. The chain uses TRBV6-2 or TRBV6-3 and TRBJ1-4; D not certain. Germline V lookup: CDR1 MNHEY, CDR2 SVGEGT. V was shortened by 6 bases and J by 6 bases, with 17 bases between the two germline ends. The CDR3 runs 15 residues.